The 23 T cell receptor beta chains below were found in one sample sequenced in a study of response to subunit inactivated influenza vaccine. Using its own MiXCR run on the RT-PCR reads, TCRdb lists one record per CDR3 protein. The sample shows roughly 500,000 distinct CDR3 sequences, 25% of them seen only once. Material: CD4+ T cells sorted from PBMCs, obtained less than 6 days after vaccination. The origin of the receptors is a man aged 50 to 59 who received an inactivated influenza vaccine.

Only a few counts were recorded for this clonotype. V is TRBV7-8 and J is TRBJ2-1, with 9 nucleotides matching TRBD1. Trimming cost V 4 bases and J 4 bases; bases outside gene matches: 11. There are 17 residues in the CDR3. Germline V gives CDR1 SGHVS, CDR2 FQNEAQ. CDR3 sequence (DNA): TGTGCCAGCAGCTCAGCACCCGGGACAGGGTCATACAATGAGCAGTTCTTC. It translates to CASSSAPGTGSYNEQFF.

This clonotype turned up a few times. The CDR3: CASSFRSAGGNNEQFF. In DNA, the CDR3 is TGTGCCAGCAGTTTCCGCTCAGCGGGGGGGAACAATGAGCAGTTCTTC. The gene calls are TRBV7-2 and TRBJ2-1, with TRBD2 matching over 10 bases. Germline V gene sequence: CDR1 SGHTA, CDR2 FQGNSA. The CDR3 has 16 amino acids. V lost 6 bases, J lost 5 bases, and 10 bases stayed unmatched. The whole variable domain, filled in from reference TRBV7-2 and TRBJ2-1, reads GAGVSQSPSNKVTEKGKDVELRCDPISGHTALYWYRQSLGQGLEFLIYFQGNSAPDKSGLPSDRFSAERTGGSVSTLTIQRTQQEDSAVYLCASSFRSAGGNNEQFFGPGTRLTVL.

The chain employs TRBV20-1 and TRBJ2-5, with D hard to call. Trimming left V 4 bases short and J 7 bases short, with 25 bases between. Germline CDR1 is DFQATT and CDR2 is SNEGSKA (reference sequence). This CDR3 is 16 amino acids long. The CDR3 protein is CSAIPRYGPVAGTQYF. Written as DNA, the CDR3 is TGCAGTGCTATCCCCCGGTATGGACCCGTGGCCGGGACCCAGTACTTC.

This clonotype was seen just once. The V gene is TRBV7-9, the J gene TRBJ1-2; 9 nucleotides agree with TRBD1. The V segment lost 0 bases and the J segment 8 bases; nucleotides outside the gene matches: 7. CDR1 is SEHNR, CDR2 FQNEAQ, per germline (reference sequence). The CDR3 spans 15 residues. Here the CDR3 reads CASSLAGQGSGGYTF. The CDR3 DNA reads as TGTGCCAGCAGCTTAGCGGGACAGGGTAGTGGCGGCTACACCTTC.

There are many counts of this clonotype. This sequence joins TRBV7-9 and TRBJ2-5; the match to TRBD2 covers 7 bases. V lost 4 bases to trimming and J lost 2 bases; unmatched junction nucleotides: 4. This CDR3 is built from 14 residues. Germline CDR1 is SEHNR and CDR2 is FQNEAQ (reference sequence). The CDR3 DNA is TGTGCCAGCAGCTCGTTAGCGGGTCAAGAGACCCAGTACTTC. Its translation is CASSSLAGQETQYF. Based on the CDR3 plus reference TRBV7-9 and TRBJ2-5, the full variable domain is DTGVSQNPRHKITKRGQNVTFRCDPISEHNRLYWYRQTLGQGPEFLTYFQNEAQLEKSRLLSDRFSAERPKGSFSTLEIQRTEQGDSAMYLCASSSLAGQETQYFGPGTRLLVL.

Here the CDR3 reads CASSQTGRGNQPQHF. The CDR3 DNA follows: TGTGCCAGTAGTCAAACAGGGAGGGGCAATCAGCCCCAGCATTTT. The chain carries TRBV19 and TRBJ1-5, with D maybe TRBD1 (6 bases). With 5 bases removed from V and 2 bases from J, the gap between germline ends came to 13 bases. Germline V gene lookup returns CDR1 LNHDA and CDR2 SQIVND (reference sequence). This CDR3 is 15 amino acids long.

The chain couples TRBV2 to TRBJ1-2; 9 bases are a match to TRBD1. The V segment lost 6 bases and the J segment 8 bases; nucleotides outside the gene matches: 7. Germline assignment: CDR1 SNHLY and CDR2 FYNNEI. CDR3 length equals 13 residues. CDR3 in DNA: TGTGCCAGCAGCCCGACAGGGGGGATCGGCTACACCTTC. The encoded protein is CASSPTGGIGYTF.

This clonotype was found a few times. The chain employs TRBV5-5 and TRBJ1-4; D gene unclear. Trimming shortened V by 3 bases and J by 8 bases, and 17 bases separated the two germline ends. The CDR3 covers 15 residues. The germline V gene encodes CDR1 SGHKS and CDR2 YYEKEE (reference sequence). CDR3 residues: CASSSASRTAEKLFF. The CDR3 DNA reads as TGTGCCAGCAGCTCAGCTTCGAGGACGGCCGAAAAACTGTTTTTT.

This clonotype showed up just a few times. The chain uses TRBV11-2 and TRBJ1-1; D not certain. CDR1 and CDR2 from the germline V gene are SGHAT and FQNNGV. V was clipped by 2 bases and J by 2 bases, with 9 bases between them. The CDR3 is 14 amino acids. The CDR3 region is CASSLSPSNTEAFF. The CDR3 bases are TGTGCCAGCAGCTTAAGTCCTTCCAACACTGAAGCTTTCTTT.

This chain links TRBV7-2 with TRBJ2-2, with a weak D call TRBD2 (6 bases). Trimming shortened V by 2 bases and J by 7 bases, and 17 bases separated the two germline ends. The CDR3 covers 16 residues. CDR1 is SGHTA and CDR2 is FQGNSA in the germline V gene. CDR3 sequence reads: CASSLFGGWAIGELFF. CDR3 nucleotides: TGTGCCAGCAGCTTATTTGGAGGGTGGGCTATCGGGGAGCTGTTTTTT.

This clonotype appeared a few times. This sequence joins TRBV11-1 and TRBJ2-1, with TRBD2 identical over 10 bases. The CDR3 has 15 residues. J was trimmed by 2 bases and V by 5 bases; bases with no gene match: 3. Germline CDR1 is SGHAT and CDR2 is FQDESV (reference sequence). CDR3 loop: CASSNTSGAYNEQFF. The CDR3 coding sequence is TGTGCCAGCAGCAATACTAGCGGGGCCTACAATGAGCAGTTCTTC.

The J gene is TRBJ1-2, the V gene TRBV23-1, with 7 bases aligning to TRBD1. TRBV23-1 carries the ORF label, with uncertain function. The CDR3 totals 14 residues. Unmatched junction bases numbered 4, after V lost 6 bases and J lost 0 bases. Here the CDR3 reads CASSRQGPNYGYTF. In nucleotides, the CDR3 is TGCGCCAGCAGCCGACAGGGCCCTAACTATGGCTACACCTTC.

J is TRBJ2-3 and V is TRBV5-1; TRBD2 matches 9 bases. The germline gives CDR1 SGHRS, CDR2 YFSETQ. This CDR3 is 15 amino acids long. Trimming cost V 2 bases and J 3 bases; bases outside gene matches: 4. The CDR3, as DNA: TGCGCCAGCAGCTTAATAGCGGGAGCGACAGATACGCAGTATTTT. It encodes CASSLIAGATDTQYF.

A few counts support this clonotype. The chain combines TRBV6-1 with TRBJ1-6; D is unclear. Per the germline V gene, CDR1 is MNHNS and CDR2 is SASEGT. Trimming took off 7 bases at V and 0 bases at J, with 13 bases between the two ends. The CDR3 has 16 residues. The CDR3 DNA is TGTGCCAGCACCCGGCCTGATAACTCCTATAATTCACCCCTCCACTTT. Translated: CASTRPDNSYNSPLHF.

This chain links TRBV18 with TRBJ1-5; no firm D call. Trimming pared 3 bases from V and 5 bases from J, leaving 8 bases between. In germline, CDR1 is KGHSH, CDR2 LQKENI. The CDR3 has 13 residues. The CDR3 region has the DNA TGTGCCAGCTCACCCGCGGTCGATCAGCCCCAGCATTTT. The encoded protein is CASSPAVDQPQHF.

The chain carries TRBV29-1 and TRBJ2-2; D gene ambiguous. Trimming shortened V by 5 bases and J by 0 bases, and 7 bases separated the two germline ends. The CDR3 totals 13 residues. The germline gives CDR1 SQVTM, CDR2 ANQGSEA. In DNA form, the CDR3 reads TGCAGCGTTTGCCTAGCGAACACCGGGGAGCTGTTTTTT. Translating it yields CSVCLANTGELFF.

This clonotype occurred a few times. V and J are TRBV12-3 or TRBV12-4 and TRBJ2-5; 7 bases fit TRBD2. V shed 6 bases, J shed 6 bases, and the junction held 19 bases outside the gene matches. This CDR3 contains 17 residues. The CDR3 reads CASSPSGVGVLRKTQYF. The CDR3 coding sequence is TGTGCCAGCAGCCCCAGCGGGGTAGGGGTCCTCCGAAAGACCCAGTACTTC.

The chain links TRBV10-3 to TRBJ2-7; 8 bases match TRBD2. Germline CDR1 ENHRY, CDR2 SYGVKD. The CDR3 has 14 amino acids. With V trimmed by 9 bases and J by 3 bases, 10 bases remained unmatched. This CDR3 reads CAINTGGGGYEQYF. In DNA, the CDR3 is TGTGCCATAAACACCGGGGGGGGAGGCTACGAGCAGTACTTC.

This rearrangement joins TRBV9 to TRBJ1-5; TRBD1 is a possible D gene (6 bases). This CDR3 comprises 15 residues. From germline, CDR1 is SGDLS and CDR2 YYNGEE. The V and J ends lost 4 bases and 0 bases respectively, with 11 bases between them. The CDR3 sequence is CASSPEGVSNQPQHF. The CDR3 DNA is TGTGCCAGCAGCCCGGAGGGGGTTAGCAATCAGCCCCAGCATTTT.

The chain has TRBV20-1 and TRBJ2-1, with a tentative D call TRBD2 (6 bases). Trimming cost V 3 bases and J 0 bases, with 9 bases left between them. CDR1 is DFQATT, CDR2 SNEGSKA, per germline (reference sequence). CDR3 length: 14 residues. CDR3 sequence reads: CSASGGTSYNEQFF. In DNA, the CDR3 is TGCAGTGCTAGTGGCGGGACCTCCTACAATGAGCAGTTCTTC.

The rearrangement joins TRBV12-3 or TRBV12-4 to TRBJ1-2, with 7 bases identical to TRBD1. The CDR3 sequence is 15 residues long. The junction had 9 bases not matched to a gene; V was cut back by 8 bases and J by 0 bases. The CDR3 bases are TGTGCCAGCCAACTGACAGGGACCACTAACTATGGCTACACCTTC. Amino acids: CASQLTGTTNYGYTF.

The rearrangement links TRBV12-3 or TRBV12-4 to TRBJ1-2, with a weak D call TRBD1 (6 bases). Trimming pared 3 bases from V and 4 bases from J, leaving 15 bases between. This CDR3 is 15 amino acids long. The CDR3 DNA sequence: TGTGCCAGCAGTTTCGACCCAGGGGTGATCTATGGCTACACCTTC. This encodes CASSFDPGVIYGYTF.

This clonotype was seen more than once but under ten times. CDR3 residues: CASSSQQGANQPQHF. CDR3 DNA sequence: TGTGCCAGCAGTTCTCAACAGGGGGCGAATCAGCCCCAGCATTTT. The chain employs TRBV28 and TRBJ1-5; TRBD1 aligns across 9 bases. CDR1 is MDHEN and CDR2 is SYDVKM in the germline V gene. The CDR3 totals 15 residues. Unmatched junction bases numbered 5, after V lost 4 bases and J lost 4 bases.